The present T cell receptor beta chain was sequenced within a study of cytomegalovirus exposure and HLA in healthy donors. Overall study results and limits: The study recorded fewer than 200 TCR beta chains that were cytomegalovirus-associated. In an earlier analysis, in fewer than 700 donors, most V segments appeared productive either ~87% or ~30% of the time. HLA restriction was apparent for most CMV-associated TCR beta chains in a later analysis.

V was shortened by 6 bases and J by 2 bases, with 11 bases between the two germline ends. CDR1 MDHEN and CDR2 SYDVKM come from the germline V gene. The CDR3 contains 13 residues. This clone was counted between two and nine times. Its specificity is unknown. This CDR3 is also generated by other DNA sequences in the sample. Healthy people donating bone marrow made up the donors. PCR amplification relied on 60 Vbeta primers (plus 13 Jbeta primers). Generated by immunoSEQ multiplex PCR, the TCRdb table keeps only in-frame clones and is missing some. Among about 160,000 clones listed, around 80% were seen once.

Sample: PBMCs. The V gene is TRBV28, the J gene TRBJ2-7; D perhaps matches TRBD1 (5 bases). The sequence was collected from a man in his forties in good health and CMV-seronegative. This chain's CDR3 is CASSSDSPYEQYF. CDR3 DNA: TGTGCCAGCAGCTCCGACAGCCCCTACGAGCAGTACTTC.